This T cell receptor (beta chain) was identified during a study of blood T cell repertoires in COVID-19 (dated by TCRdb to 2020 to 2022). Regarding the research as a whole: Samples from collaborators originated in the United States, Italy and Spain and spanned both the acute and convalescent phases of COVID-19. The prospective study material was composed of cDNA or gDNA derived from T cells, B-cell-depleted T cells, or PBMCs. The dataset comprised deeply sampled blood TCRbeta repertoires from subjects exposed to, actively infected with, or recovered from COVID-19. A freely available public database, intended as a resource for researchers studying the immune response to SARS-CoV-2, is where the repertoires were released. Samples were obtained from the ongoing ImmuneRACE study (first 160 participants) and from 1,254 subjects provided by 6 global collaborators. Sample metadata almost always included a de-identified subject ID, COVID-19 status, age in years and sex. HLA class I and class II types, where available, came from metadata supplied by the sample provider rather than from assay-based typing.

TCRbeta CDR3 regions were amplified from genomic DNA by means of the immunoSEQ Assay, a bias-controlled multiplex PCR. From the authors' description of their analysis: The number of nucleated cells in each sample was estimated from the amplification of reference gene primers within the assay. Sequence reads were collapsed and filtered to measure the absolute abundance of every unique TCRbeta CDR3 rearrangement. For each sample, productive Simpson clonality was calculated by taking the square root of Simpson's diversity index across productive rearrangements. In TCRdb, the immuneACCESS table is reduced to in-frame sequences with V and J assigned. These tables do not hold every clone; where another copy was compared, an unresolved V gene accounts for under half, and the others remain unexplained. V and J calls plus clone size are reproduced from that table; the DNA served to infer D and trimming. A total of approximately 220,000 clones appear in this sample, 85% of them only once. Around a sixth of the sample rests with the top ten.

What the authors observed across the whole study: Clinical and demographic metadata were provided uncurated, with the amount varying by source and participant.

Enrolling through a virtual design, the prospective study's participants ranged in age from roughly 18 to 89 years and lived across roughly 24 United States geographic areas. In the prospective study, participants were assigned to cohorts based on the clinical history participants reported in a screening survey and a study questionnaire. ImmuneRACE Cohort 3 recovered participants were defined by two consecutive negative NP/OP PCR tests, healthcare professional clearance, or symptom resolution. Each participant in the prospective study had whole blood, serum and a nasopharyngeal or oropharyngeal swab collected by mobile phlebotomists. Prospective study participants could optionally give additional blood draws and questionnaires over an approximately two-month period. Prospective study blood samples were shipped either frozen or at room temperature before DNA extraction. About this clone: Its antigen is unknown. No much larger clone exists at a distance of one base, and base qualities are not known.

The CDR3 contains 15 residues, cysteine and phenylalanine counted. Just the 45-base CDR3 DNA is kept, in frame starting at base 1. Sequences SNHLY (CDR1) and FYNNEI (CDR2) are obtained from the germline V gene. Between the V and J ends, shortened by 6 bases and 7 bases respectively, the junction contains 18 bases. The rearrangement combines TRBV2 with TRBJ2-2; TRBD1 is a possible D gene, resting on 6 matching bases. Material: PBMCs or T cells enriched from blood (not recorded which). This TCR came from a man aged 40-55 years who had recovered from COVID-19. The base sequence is TGTGCCAGCAGGATGAGCAGGGGTGGAAACGGGGAGCTGTTTTTT. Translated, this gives CASRMSRGGNGELFF. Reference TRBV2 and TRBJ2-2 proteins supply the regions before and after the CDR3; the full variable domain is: EPEVTQTPSHQVTQMGQEVILRCVPISNHLYFYWYRQILGQKVEFLVSFYNNEISEKSEIFDDQFSVERPDGSNFTLKIRSTKLEDSAMYFCASRMSRGGNGELFFGEGSRLTVL.